The following is a T cell receptor beta chain sequence with its context. The data were obtained in a study of T cells in Graves' hyperthyroidism and ophthalmopathy. Exclusion followed for patients with uncontrolled infection, other autoimmune disease, pregnancy or lactation. The CDR3 is made up of 15 amino acids. Trimming took off 5 bases at V and 2 bases at J, with 16 bases between the two ends. CDR1 and CDR2 from the germline V gene are MNHEY and SVGEGT. TCR beta CDR3 regions were amplified from RNA transcripts. The TCR CDR3 first-round RT-PCR relied on the HTBI primer set. TCRdb re-called the multiplex PCR reads with MiXCR, one entry per CDR3 protein. The repertoire holds 640,000 or so distinct CDR3 sequences, with 14% to 15% as singletons.

The chain links TRBV6-2 or TRBV6-3 to TRBJ2-7; possible D gene TRBD2, 6 bases. The sequence came from a woman aged 40 to 50 with Graves' ophthalmopathy. Specimen: blood. This chain's CDR3 is CASSPGGTQTYEQYF. The DNA of the CDR3 is TGTGCCAGCAGTCCCGGAGGGACCCAAACCTACGAGCAGTACTTC.